The entry below describes one TCR beta chain. The data originate from a study of shared T cell receptors in the human thymus. The CDR3 totals 13 residues. The V and J ends lost 1 base and 8 bases respectively, with 11 bases between them. The V gene's germline CDR1 is SGHTA and CDR2 FQGTGA. Libraries were prepared by immunoSEQ multiplex PCR; TCRdb keeps only in-frame clonotypes and omits some of them. In the table there are 700,000 or so clones, approximately 83% of which are singletons. The same sample was also used in a study of human thymus T cells. That work contributes: Among thymic and blood repertoires, usage of V and J genes appeared biased.

The clonotype originates from a girl less than two years old with a congenital heart defect. The V gene is TRBV7-3, the J gene TRBJ1-1; D possibly corresponds to TRBD1 (5 bases). The sequenced sample consisted of thymocytes. In nucleotides, the CDR3 is TGTGCCAGCAGCTTAATTGGGGGGATGGAAGCTTTCTTT. Translated: CASSLIGGMEAFF.